Below, one T cell receptor (beta chain) is given with its context. As yet, its antigen is unknown. 13 Jbeta primers and 60 Vbeta primers were used for the PCR. Profiling relied on immunoSEQ multiplex PCR, and the TCRdb table lists in-frame clones only, not all of them. Of about 150,000 clones listed, approximately 78% are singletons. This sample was taken from a study of cytomegalovirus exposure and HLA in healthy donors. Findings and caveats of the study: A reported reduction in N-insertions relative to the approximately 690-donor mean was seen in an Asian-associated ancestry cluster in a later analysis. In a later analysis, parvovirus B19, influenza, CMV and Epstein-Barr virus appeared linked to several top co-occurrence clusters. Roughly even sequencing depth across donors was the assumption behind the presence/absence analyses.

The TCR sequence derives from a male donor in good health and CMV-seronegative. The sample was PBMCs.

The chain's CDR3 is CASSPGLAGRGGETQYF. The DNA of the CDR3 is TGTGCCAGCAGCCCCGGACTAGCGGGAAGGGGGGGAGAGACCCAGTACTTC. The genes are TRBV5-8 and TRBJ2-5; 12 bases agree with TRBD2. Germline trimming cut 4 bases from V and 4 bases from J; bases unmatched to any gene: 11. Germline V lookup: CDR1 SGHTS, CDR2 YDEGEE. This CDR3 contains 17 residues.